This T cell receptor beta chain came from a study of blood T cell repertoires in COVID-19. As for the study in general: Sites across the United States, Italy and Spain contributed samples from acute and convalescent COVID-19. PBMCs, B-cell-depleted T cells, or T cells were the source of the cDNA or gDNA that made up the material.

Losses at the gene ends were 5 bases for V and 5 bases for J; bases not matched to a gene: 9. The CDR3 is 15 residues long. Germline CDR1 LGHNT, CDR2 FRNRAP. Per the authors' pipeline: By means of reference gene primer amplification, nucleated cell counts were estimated. The data were produced by immunoSEQ multiplex PCR, yet TCRdb's version contains in-frame clones alone and is incomplete. The DNA was the basis for D and trimming; V, J and clone size are from that table. The sample includes hundreds of thousands of clones, just under 90% of them seen just once. This TCR derives from a man aged 55-75 years who had recovered from COVID-19. The rearrangement links TRBV12-5 to TRBJ2-3, with TRBD1 identical over 8 bases. Source material: peripheral blood. CDR3 sequence: CASGPTGDGGDTQYF. The CDR3 bases are TGTGCTAGTGGTCCGACAGGGGACGGAGGAGATACGCAGTATTTT.